What follows are 13 T cell receptor beta chains derived from one specimen sequenced in a study of cytomegalovirus exposure and HLA in healthy donors. Assay used: immunoSEQ multiplex PCR; TCRdb lists only in-frame clones, some missing. The sample lists some 160,000 clones, more than 75% occurring once. Sequencing was carried out using PBMCs. These receptor sequences come from a man younger than 35 in good health and CMV-seronegative.

This chain joins TRBV29-1 and TRBJ1-1, with 9 bases fitting TRBD1. Germline CDR1 SQVTM, CDR2 ANQGSEA. The CDR3 has 13 amino acids. V shed 6 bases, J shed 3 bases, and the junction held 5 bases outside the gene matches. This CDR3 is CSVRTGVDTEAFF. The CDR3, as DNA: TGCAGCGTCCGGACAGGGGTGGACACTGAAGCTTTCTTT. Complete variable domain (other parts from reference TRBV29-1 and TRBJ1-1): SAVISQKPSRDICQRGTSLTIQCQVDSQVTMMFWYRQQPGQSLTLIATANQGSEATYESGFVIDKFPISRPNLTFSTLTVSNMSPEDSSIYLCSVRTGVDTEAFFGQGTRLTVV.

The sample holds one count of this clone. The V call is TRBV28, the J call TRBJ2-1; 7 positions agree with TRBD2. Germline loops: CDR1 MDHEN, CDR2 SYDVKM. V lost 3 bases and J lost 0; bases outside the gene matches: 2. This CDR3 contains 15 residues. CDR3 sequence: CASSFGGSSYNEQFF. The CDR3 DNA reads TGTGCCAGCAGTTTTGGCGGGAGCTCCTACAATGAGCAGTTCTTC.

The chain carries TRBV29-1 and TRBJ2-5; tentatively, D is TRBD2 (6 bases). Germline V gives CDR1 SQVTM, CDR2 ANQGSEA. V was trimmed by 3 bases and J by 5 bases, leaving 13 bases between them. The CDR3 is 13 residues long. This chain's CDR3 is CSVEGGFGETQYF. The CDR3 DNA reads as TGCAGCGTTGAGGGGGGATTCGGGGAGACCCAGTACTTC.

This sequence joins TRBV7-9 and TRBJ2-7; no definite D call. Germline V gene sequence: CDR1 SEHNR, CDR2 FQNEAQ (reference sequence). This CDR3 is built from 12 residues. Deletions cut 5 bases from V and 1 base from J, with 6 bases between. CDR3 sequence reads: CASSLQSYEQYF. The DNA of the CDR3 is TGTGCCAGCAGCCTCCAGTCCTACGAGCAGTACTTC.

The chain employs TRBV6-1 and TRBJ1-5, with TRBD1 matching 7 bases. The CDR3 sequence is 15 residues long. The V gene's germline CDR1 is MNHNS and CDR2 SASEGT. The ends lost 10 bases at V and 1 base at J; junction bases unmatched: 10. CDR3 coding DNA: TGTGCCACCTGTTCCCGGGACAGAAGCAATCAGCCCCAGCATTTT. This translates into CATCSRDRSNQPQHF.

This chain uses TRBV6-4 with TRBJ2-2; tentatively, D is TRBD1 (5 bases). Trimming shortened V by 0 bases and J by 0 bases, and 8 bases separated the two germline ends. Germline CDR1 and CDR2: MRHNA and SNTAGT. This CDR3 has 16 residues. In nucleotides, the CDR3 is TGTGCCAGCAGTGACTCTCAGGGCTCGAACACCGGGGAGCTGTTTTTT. Translating gives CASSDSQGSNTGELFF.

The V call is TRBV11-2, the J call TRBJ2-1, with TRBD1 as a possible D gene (8 bases). The V end lost 4 bases, the J end lost 9 bases, and 19 bases lay between the germline ends. The CDR3 loop spans 15 amino acids. CDR1 is SGHAT and CDR2 is FQNNGV in the germline V gene. DNA of the CDR3: TGTGCCAGCAGCTCCGTCACAGGGGGGGTTCGTGAGCAGTTCTTC. Its translation: CASSSVTGGVREQFF. Looking up the rest from reference TRBV11-2 and TRBJ2-1 gives the full variable domain: EAGVAQSPRYKIIEKRQSVAFWCNPISGHATLYWYQQILGQGPKLLIQFQNNGVVDDSQLPKDRFSAERLKGVDSTLKIQPAKLEDSAVYLCASSSVTGGVREQFFGPGTRLTVL.

This clone showed up just once. The V and J genes are TRBV11-2 and TRBJ2-7; the D gene is possibly TRBD2 (6 bases). CDR1 and CDR2 (germline): SGHAT, FQNNGV. V lost 0 bases to trimming and J lost 3 bases, with 15 bases between them. The CDR3 runs 16 residues. CDR3 amino acids: CASSLDPGVVLYEQYF. As DNA, the CDR3 is TGTGCCAGCAGCTTAGATCCGGGAGTGGTACTCTACGAGCAGTACTTC.

The V gene is TRBV2, the J gene TRBJ2-5; no clear D gene. The CDR3 loop spans 12 amino acids. V was pared by 7 bases and J by 5 bases, with 11 bases between. Germline-derived CDR1 and CDR2 are SNHLY and FYNNEI. The CDR3 region has the DNA TGTGCCAGCAAAAAACGCCGGGAGACCCAGTACTTC. It yields the protein CASKKRRETQYF.

The gene calls are TRBV15 and TRBJ2-7; 10 nucleotides line up with TRBD2. V lost 2 bases and J lost 3; bases outside the gene matches: 10. The germline gives CDR1 LNHNV, CDR2 YYDKDF (reference sequence). This CDR3 spans 17 amino acids. The CDR3 bases are TGTGCCACCAGCAGAAACTTTGCTAGCGGGAGTAACTACGAGCAGTACTTC. Translating it yields CATSRNFASGSNYEQYF.

The chain combines TRBV5-6 with TRBJ2-2, with TRBD2 matching 11 bases. V lost 4 bases and J lost 1; bases outside the gene matches: 3. This CDR3 has 16 amino acids. Germline-derived CDR1 and CDR2 are SGHDT and YYEEEE. CDR3 coding DNA: TGTGCCAGCAGCGGAGGACTAGCGGGGAACACCGGGGAGCTGTTTTTT. Its protein is CASSGGLAGNTGELFF.

V is TRBV25-1 and J is TRBJ1-1, with D perhaps TRBD1 (6 bases). Trimming took off 6 bases at V and 5 bases at J, with 16 bases between the two ends. The CDR3 runs 14 residues. CDR1 is MGHDK and CDR2 is SYGVNS in the germline V gene. The chain's CDR3 is CASRGTSVGTEAFF. In nucleotides, the CDR3 is TGTGCCAGCAGGGGGACATCAGTGGGAACTGAAGCTTTCTTT.

The genes are TRBV27 and TRBJ1-4; 8 nucleotides align to TRBD1. CDR1 is MNHEY, CDR2 SMNVEV, per germline (reference sequence). V lost 2 bases and J lost 5; bases outside the gene matches: 7. CDR3 length: 16 amino acids. The CDR3 bases are TGTGCCAGCAGTTTAAGGGGACAGGAGACAAATGAAAAACTGTTTTTT. Translated: CASSLRGQETNEKLFF.